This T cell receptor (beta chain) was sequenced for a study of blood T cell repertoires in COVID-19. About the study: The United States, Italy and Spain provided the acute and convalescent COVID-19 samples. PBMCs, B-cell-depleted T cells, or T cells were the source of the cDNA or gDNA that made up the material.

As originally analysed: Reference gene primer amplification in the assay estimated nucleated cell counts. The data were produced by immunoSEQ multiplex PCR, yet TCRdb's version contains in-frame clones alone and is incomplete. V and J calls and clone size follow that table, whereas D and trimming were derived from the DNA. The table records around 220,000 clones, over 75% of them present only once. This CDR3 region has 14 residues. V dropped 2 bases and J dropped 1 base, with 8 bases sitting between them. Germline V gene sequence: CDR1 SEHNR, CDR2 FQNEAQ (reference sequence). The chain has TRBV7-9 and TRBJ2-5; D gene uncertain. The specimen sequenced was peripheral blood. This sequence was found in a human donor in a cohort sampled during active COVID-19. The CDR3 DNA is TGTGCCAGCAGCTTACCTGTCCGCCAAGAGACCCAGTACTTC. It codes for CASSLPVRQETQYF.